What follows is one TCR beta chain and its context. In TCRdb, the 5' RACE reads were re-called with MiXCR into one record per CDR3 protein. The sample records some 490,000 distinct CDR3 sequences, around a sixth being singletons. CDR3 length equals 17 residues. In germline, CDR1 is LGHNA, CDR2 YSLEER. After removal of 0 bases from V and 6 bases from J, the junction contained 11 bases not matched to a gene. The sample comes from a study of T-cell memory formation after mild COVID-19. The specimen was PBMCs or a T cell subset sorted from them (not recorded which). The source is an adult woman who had mild COVID-19 (a few samples of this study predate the infection). Cell type and time point are not known. This chain links TRBV4-3 with TRBJ2-7; the match to TRBD1 covers 10 bases. The CDR3 DNA reads as TGCGCCAGCAGCCAAGATCGGGGGCGGGACAGGGGCAGCGAGCAGTACTTC. Translated, it gives CASSQDRGRDRGSEQYF.